These 5 T cell receptor beta chains originate from one sample sequenced in a study of Graves' ophthalmopathy and Graves' hyperthyroidism. TCR beta CDR3 amplification used RNA transcripts. Scientists carried out first-round RT-PCR using HTBI primers and then a second-round multiplex PCR. TCRdb independently ran MiXCR on the multiplex PCR reads; one entry per CDR3 protein. The table includes about 400,000 distinct CDR3 sequences, about a sixth detected once. What was sequenced was peripheral blood. Receptors originate from a woman aged 18-29 years with Graves' ophthalmopathy.

This clonotype was counted at least ten times. The chain uses TRBV7-9 and TRBJ2-2; D is uncertain. From germline, CDR1 is SEHNR and CDR2 FQNEAQ (reference sequence). The CDR3 is 14 amino acids. Deletions cut 0 bases from V and 5 bases from J, with 7 bases between. For the CDR3, the DNA is TGTGCCAGCAGCTTAGCGCTAGAAACCGGGGAGCTGTTTTTT. This gives the protein CASSLALETGELFF.

This clonotype was observed many times. The chain carries TRBV6-5 and TRBJ2-7; 9 bases align to TRBD2. From germline, CDR1 is MNHEY and CDR2 SVGAGI. The CDR3 loop spans 13 amino acids. J gave up 0 bases and V 7 bases, and 1 base lay outside the gene matches. CDR3 sequence (DNA): TGTGCCAGCACTAGCGGGACCTCCTACGAGCAGTACTTC. Encoded protein: CASTSGTSYEQYF.

This chain connects TRBV11-2 to TRBJ2-7; possible D gene TRBD2, 6 bases. The V gene lost 7 bases and the J gene lost 0 bases, with 22 bases spanning the gap. There are 17 residues in the CDR3. Germline assignment: CDR1 SGHAT and CDR2 FQNNGV. The CDR3 coding sequence is TGTGCCAGCACCTTTATCCGGATGGCGGGGCCCTCCTACGAGCAGTACTTC. Translation: CASTFIRMAGPSYEQYF. Complete variable domain (other parts from reference TRBV11-2 and TRBJ2-7): EAGVAQSPRYKIIEKRQSVAFWCNPISGHATLYWYQQILGQGPKLLIQFQNNGVVDDSQLPKDRFSAERLKGVDSTLKIQPAKLEDSAVYLCASTFIRMAGPSYEQYFGPGTRLTVT.

In its sample, this clonotype was seen many times. The genes are TRBV28 and TRBJ1-1, with unresolved D. The CDR3 runs to 13 residues. V lost 5 bases and J lost 5, with 12 bases in between. From germline, CDR1 is MDHEN and CDR2 SYDVKM. CDR3 amino acids: CASSPGLETEAFF. CDR3 DNA sequence: TGTGCCAGCAGTCCCGGGTTGGAGACTGAAGCTTTCTTT.

In this sample, this clonotype turned up many times. V usage is TRBV28 and J usage is TRBJ2-7; maybe TRBD1 (5 bases). Looked up from germline, CDR1 is MDHEN and CDR2 is SYDVKM. Trimming removed 3 bases from V and 1 base from J, with 13 bases in between. This CDR3 is 15 amino acids long. CDR3 residues: CASSFRQGRSYEQYF. The DNA of the CDR3 is TGTGCCAGCAGTTTTAGGCAGGGCCGTTCCTACGAGCAGTACTTC.